A single sample is the source of the 8 T cell receptor beta chains below, sequenced in a study of blood T cell repertoires in COVID-19. Profiled with immunoSEQ multiplex PCR; TCRdb holds only in-frame clones, not every one. Here the sample spans tens of thousands of clones, about 91% being singletons. Material: peripheral blood. The receptors come from a human donor with acute or convalescent COVID-19. The donor label of this sample is uncertain.

The V gene is TRBV5-1, the J gene TRBJ2-5; possibly TRBD2 for D (6 bases). The CDR3 spans 14 residues. From germline, CDR1 is SGHRS and CDR2 YFSETQ. V lost 3 bases, J lost 1 base, and 10 bases lay in between. DNA of the CDR3: TGCGCCAGCAGCTGGACGGGGGTCCAAGAGACCCAGTACTTC. It codes for CASSWTGVQETQYF.

The chain recombines TRBV3-1 (or the pseudogene TRBV3-2) with TRBJ2-4; 10 bases map to TRBD1. Germline values: CDR1 LGHDT, CDR2 YNNKEL (reference sequence). The CDR3 loop spans 16 amino acids. J was trimmed by 3 bases and V by 6 bases; bases with no gene match: 8. The CDR3 DNA reads TGTGCCAGCAGATCGACAGGGGGCAAGGGCAAAAACATTCAGTACTTC. Amino acids: CASRSTGGKGKNIQYF.

The genes are TRBV5-4 and TRBJ1-6; D ambiguous. The CDR3 runs 13 residues. Germline CDR1 is SGHNT and CDR2 is YYREEE (reference sequence). The ends were cut back, 2 bases at V and 8 bases at J, with 8 bases in the middle. The CDR3 bases are TGTGCCAGCAGCTTAGGCGGGGATTCACCCCTCCACTTT. This encodes CASSLGGDSPLHF.

The J gene is TRBJ1-2, the V gene TRBV7-8; possible D gene TRBD1, 6 bases. Per the germline V gene, CDR1 is SGHVS and CDR2 is FQNEAQ. Trimming left V 4 bases short and J 2 bases short, with 14 bases between. This CDR3 is built from 15 residues. The CDR3 nucleotides read TGTGCCAGCAGCTCGACCAGGGGAGAAAACTATGGCTACACCTTC. As protein: CASSSTRGENYGYTF.

V usage is TRBV5-1 and J usage is TRBJ1-1; 7 bases are a match to TRBD1. V lost 0 bases and J lost 5; bases outside the gene matches: 4. Germline lookup yields CDR1 SGHRS and CDR2 YFSETQ. This CDR3 is 14 amino acids long. The CDR3 DNA sequence: TGCGCCAGCAGCTTGGGAGGGGGCCGGACTGAAGCTTTCTTT. Its protein is CASSLGGGRTEAFF.

The chain links TRBV11-2 to TRBJ1-5, with D perhaps TRBD1 (5 bases). V shed 5 bases and J shed 2 bases, with 10 bases lying between them. CDR1 is SGHAT and CDR2 is FQNNGV in the germline V gene. This CDR3 is 14 amino acids long. The CDR3: CASSPTTGNQPQHF. The CDR3 nucleotides are TGTGCCAGCAGCCCAACGACAGGCAATCAGCCCCAGCATTTT.

The J gene is TRBJ2-5, the V gene TRBV7-9; 7 bases align to TRBD1. V lost 6 bases, J lost 1 base, and 5 bases stayed unmatched. CDR1 and CDR2 (germline): SEHNR, FQNEAQ (reference sequence). This CDR3 is 14 amino acids long. The CDR3 DNA follows: TGTGCCAGCAGTCGACAGGGAGTCCAAGAGACCCAGTACTTC. Amino acids: CASSRQGVQETQYF.

The chain has TRBV24-1 and TRBJ1-5, with 9 bases matching TRBD1. Germline loops: CDR1 KGHDR, CDR2 SFDVKD. There are 14 residues in the CDR3. V gave up 9 bases and J gave up 4 bases; unmatched junction bases: 6. DNA for the CDR3: TGTGCCACCCGGGACAGGGACGTGAATCAGCCCCAGCATTTT. This gives the protein CATRDRDVNQPQHF.